The T cell receptor beta chain under discussion was sequenced for a study of cytomegalovirus exposure and HLA in healthy donors. The primer mix had 60 Vbeta and 13 Jbeta primers. Authors' methods: Later work found 65 million to 85 million unique TCR beta chains, with 9.5 million to 12 million shared. The data were produced by immunoSEQ multiplex PCR, yet TCRdb's version contains in-frame clones alone and is incomplete. Clonal size and the V and J genes are those of that table, whereas D and trimming came from the DNA. The sample has 85,000 to 130,000 clones, approximately 80% seen once; the top ten hold more than 3%. The ends were cut back, 2 bases at V and 2 bases at J, with 19 bases in the middle. Germline V lookup: CDR1 SGHRS, CDR2 YFSETQ. CDR3 length equals 17 residues. This clone was seen a handful of times. The antigen is not known. Study-level results: Investigators reported 150 to 200 TCR beta chains as tied to cytomegalovirus. In a later analysis, donors in an Asian-associated ancestry cluster reportedly had fewer N-insertions in productive TCRs than the cohort mean. A missense variant in DCLRE1C was later tied to TCR beta V- and J-gene trimming.

The genes are TRBV5-1 and TRBJ1-1, with D perhaps TRBD1 (6 bases). The sequencing input was PBMCs. The sequence came from a man in his 60s in good health and CMV-seronegative. CDR3 protein: CASSLRSSGTKNTEAFF. In DNA, the CDR3 is TGCGCCAGCAGCTTACGATCGTCCGGGACAAAAAACACTGAAGCTTTCTTT. Variable domain in full (rest from reference TRBV5-1 and TRBJ1-1): KAGVTQTPRYLIKTRGQQVTLSCSPISGHRSVSWYQQTPGQGLQFLFEYFSETQRNKGNFPGRFSGRQFSNSRSEMNVSTLELGDSALYLCASSLRSSGTKNTEAFFGQGTRLTVV.